Listed below are T cell receptor beta chains from one sample, sequenced in a study of T cells after yellow fever vaccination. Each CDR3 protein gets one entry after TCRdb re-called the 5' RACE reads with MiXCR. The data show some 250,000 distinct CDR3 sequences, about 3.7% seen once. The sequencing here drew on PBMCs, taken 15 days after the yellow fever booster vaccination. The receptors originated from a man between 18 and 29 years old who received the YFV17D yellow fever vaccine. Both conserved end residues are part of each CDR3. D genes are given only for firm matches. Only some rows state a clone size, as once, few, many or a class for expanded clones.

d_call clone_size j_call v_call cdr3_nt cdr3_aa
TRBD1 many TRBJ1-2 TRBV20-1 TGCAGTGCTCCTAGCGCGGACAGGGTGGCCTATGGCTACACCTTC CSAPSADRVAYGYTF
- many TRBJ1-3 TRBV7-9 TGTGCCAGCAGGTCCGGAAACACCATATATTTT CASRSGNTIYF
TRBD2 many TRBJ2-1 TRBV29-1 TGCAGCTGCGGGGGAGTACCCTACAATGAGCAGTTCTTC CSCGGVPYNEQFF
- many TRBJ1-1 TRBV5-1 TGCGCCAGCAGCTCGGGGGGCGTAAGGGAAGCTTTCTTT CASSSGGVREAFF
- many TRBJ2-1 TRBV3-1 TGTGCCAGCAGCCAAGAGCGGAGGGTGAATGAGCAGTTCTTC CASSQERRVNEQFF
- many TRBJ2-1 TRBV18 TGTGCCAGCTCGTCGGGTTGGCCGTACAATGAGCAGTTCTTC CASSSGWPYNEQFF
- many TRBJ2-5 TRBV27 TGTGCCAGCAGTTTAGCAGACCCCGGAGAGACCCAGTACTTC CASSLADPGETQYF
- many TRBJ2-5 TRBV7-8 TGTGCCAGCAGCCTGACGACACCCCCACAGGAGACCCAGTACTTC CASSLTTPPQETQYF
- many TRBJ1-5 TRBV7-2 TGTGCCAGCAGCTTAGGAGGCACCGAAAATCAGCCCCAGCATTTT CASSLGGTENQPQHF
- many TRBJ1-1 TRBV13 TGTGCCAGCAGCTTAGGGGCTGGGGGAGTAACTGAAGCTTTCTTT CASSLGAGGVTEAFF
- many TRBJ1-2 TRBV6-1 TGTGCCAGCAGGGAGTCGGGGTTTGAGGGCTACACCTTC CASRESGFEGYTF
- many TRBJ2-2 TRBV5-6 TGTGCCAGCAGCTGGGGGTCGGCGGGGACCACCGGGGAGCTGTTTTTT CASSWGSAGTTGELFF
TRBD2 many TRBJ2-5 TRBV12-3/TRBV12-4 TGTGCCAGCAGTACTGGACTAGCGGAGGGGGAGACCCAGTACTTC CASSTGLAEGETQYF
- many TRBJ2-1 TRBV24-1 TGTGCCACCAGTGACGAGAGCTGGGAGCAGTTCTTC CATSDESWEQFF
TRBD1 many TRBJ2-7 TRBV5-6 TGTGCCAGCAGCTCAGCCGGACAGGGGCGAGCCTACGAGCAGTACTTC CASSSAGQGRAYEQYF
- many TRBJ2-7 TRBV5-6 TGTGCCAGCAACGAGAAGGGACTTCTAACCTCCTACGAGCAGTACTTC CASNEKGLLTSYEQYF
- many TRBJ1-2 TRBV5-1 TGCGCCAGCAGCTTGGTTAGCGCAGGGATTAATGGCTACACCTTC CASSLVSAGINGYTF
- many TRBJ2-1 TRBV25-1 TGTGCCAGCAGTGGGGCCAATGAGCAGTTCTTC CASSGANEQFF
- many TRBJ1-1 TRBV4-2 TGTGCCAGCAGCAAAATCGAGGTGCTGAACACTGAAGCTTTCTTT CASSKIEVLNTEAFF
TRBD1 many TRBJ1-2 TRBV12-3/TRBV12-4 TGTGCCAGCACAGGACAGGGTCGGTATGGCTACACCTTC CASTGQGRYGYTF
TRBD1 - TRBJ2-2 TRBV20-1 TGCAGTGCTAGAGGACCGGGACAGCCGGGCAAAAACCGGGAGCTGTTTTTT CSARGPGQPGKNRELFF
- many TRBJ1-5 TRBV6-5 TGTGCCAGCAGTGAGACAGCTAGCAATCAGCCCCAGCATTTT CASSETASNQPQHF
TRBD1 - TRBJ1-1 TRBV28 TGTGCCAGCACCTTGACAGGGTTGGACACTGAAGCTTTCTTT CASTLTGLDTEAFF
TRBD1 many TRBJ1-1 TRBV29-1 TGCAGCAGCGGACAGGGGCGTGGTGAGCTCGAGAACACTGAAGCTTTCTTT CSSGQGRGELENTEAFF
- many TRBJ2-7 TRBV5-1 TGCGCCAGCAGCTTGTTGGGCAGCCACTACGAGCAGTACTTC CASSLLGSHYEQYF
- many TRBJ1-4 TRBV5-1 TGCGCCAGCAGCTTGGTCGGGGATGAAAAACTGTTTTTT CASSLVGDEKLFF
- few TRBJ2-7 TRBV18 TGTGCCAGCTCTCCACTAGAGGGGGGATACGAGCAGTACTTC CASSPLEGGYEQYF
TRBD1 many TRBJ2-1 TRBV4-1 TGCGCCAGCAGCCATACCGGGACAGGGGGTGACGGTGAGCAGTTCTTC CASSHTGTGGDGEQFF
- many TRBJ2-7 TRBV5-1 TGCGCCAGCAGCTTGGCAGGGTACACCGAGCAGTACTTC CASSLAGYTEQYF
TRBD1 many TRBJ1-1 TRBV27 TGTGCCAGCAGTTTTTACAGGGGAAGGGCTGAAGCTTTCTTT CASSFYRGRAEAFF
- many TRBJ1-2 TRBV7-6 TGTGCCAGCAGCCCGGGCGGCTATGGCTACACCTTC CASSPGGYGYTF
- - TRBJ1-6 TRBV3-1 TGTGCCAGCAGCCAATTGGGGGCACTTAATTCACCCCTCCACTTT CASSQLGALNSPLHF
- many TRBJ1-3 TRBV7-9 TGTGCCAGCAGCTTCGGTGGAAACACCATATATTTT CASSFGGNTIYF
TRBD1 many TRBJ2-1 TRBV27 TGTGCCAGCGGAAGACAGGGGCCCAACAATGAGCAGTTCTTC CASGRQGPNNEQFF
- many TRBJ2-2 TRBV10-2 TGCGCCAGCAACCTTCCTCAAACAGCGACGGACGCAAAACACGGGACCGGGGAGCTGTTTTTT CASNLPQTATDAKHGTGELFF
TRBD2 many TRBJ2-1 TRBV12-3/TRBV12-4 TGTGCCAGCAGTTTACCAGCGAGCCTAGCGGGCTACAATGAGCAGTTCTTC CASSLPASLAGYNEQFF
- many TRBJ2-2 TRBV6-6 TGTGCCATCTACCAGGGGCGGTCCGGGGAGCTGTTTTTT CAIYQGRSGELFF
TRBD2 many TRBJ2-1 TRBV5-1 TGCGCCAGCAGCCCGACTAGCGGGGTATACAATGAGCAGTTCTTC CASSPTSGVYNEQFF
- many TRBJ2-5 TRBV6-1 TGTGCCAGCAGGGCAGGGAGGGAGACCCAGTACTTC CASRAGRETQYF
- many TRBJ2-7 TRBV27 TGTGCCAGCAGGGATAGTGGCTTCAACGAGCAGTACTTC CASRDSGFNEQYF
TRBD1 - TRBJ1-2 TRBV5-1 TGCGCCAGCAGGCTACAGGGGGCAGACTATGGCTACACCTTC CASRLQGADYGYTF
- many TRBJ2-5 TRBV15 TGTGCCACCAGCAGAGATGGGATCCAAGAGACCCAGTACTTC CATSRDGIQETQYF
TRBD1 many TRBJ2-7 TRBV6-5 TGTGCCAGCAGGATTGACAGGGCCCCGGGGTACGAGCAGTACTTC CASRIDRAPGYEQYF
TRBD2 many TRBJ2-3 TRBV10-3 TGTGCCATCAGTGTGACTAGCGGGGGGGCAATCGATACGCAGTATTTT CAISVTSGGAIDTQYF
TRBD2 many TRBJ2-3 TRBV7-8 TGTGCCAGCAGACAAGAGGTGGGACTAGGCGCAAATACGCAGTATTTT CASRQEVGLGANTQYF
- many TRBJ2-2 TRBV18 TGTGCCAGCTCACCGCCGAACCGAAGAGGGAACACCGGGGAGCTGTTTTTT CASSPPNRRGNTGELFF
TRBD1 many TRBJ1-4 TRBV24-1 TGTGCCACCAGTGATCCTGGACAGGGTGAAAAACTGTTTTTT CATSDPGQGEKLFF
TRBD1 many TRBJ1-1 TRBV7-9 TGTGCCAGCAGCTCCTTACAATCCGGGACAGCCATGAACACTGAAGCTTTCTTT CASSSLQSGTAMNTEAFF
- few TRBJ2-5 TRBV10-2 TGCGCCAGCGTTAGGGGAGAGACCCAGTACTTC CASVRGETQYF
TRBD2 many TRBJ2-3 TRBV12-3/TRBV12-4 TGTGCCAGCAGTTCCCCAGCGGGGGGGCCCCCAGATACGCAGTATTTT CASSSPAGGPPDTQYF
- many TRBJ2-7 TRBV5-1 TGCGCCAGCAGCTTGGCCCTCGGGATGCCGACCTACGAGCAGTACTTC CASSLALGMPTYEQYF
- many TRBJ2-7 TRBV20-1 TGCAGTGCTAGACCCGGGACTCCTTGGAACGAGCAGTACTTC CSARPGTPWNEQYF
- many TRBJ1-2 TRBV6-5 TGTGCCGCGGGCAACTATGGCTACACCTTC CAAGNYGYTF
- many TRBJ1-5 TRBV6-2/TRBV6-3 TGTGCCAGCAGCTCCGTAGCAGGGATCGGGACCCAGCATTTT CASSSVAGIGTQHF